These 2 T cell receptor beta chains were all obtained from the same sample, sequenced in a study of T cell responses to AZD1222 COVID-19 vaccine. Sequencing used immunoSEQ multiplex PCR; TCRdb keeps in-frame clones, though not all of them. Here the sample spans tens of thousands of clones, over 80% being singletons. Source: peripheral blood, taken on day 0 of AZD1222 vaccination. The receptor set was obtained from an adult in good health.

The chain couples TRBV6-5 to TRBJ2-7; 8 bases line up with TRBD1. Germline loops: CDR1 MNHEY, CDR2 SVGAGI. This CDR3 has 15 amino acids. V was pared by 7 bases and J by 1 base, with 9 bases of the junction left unmatched. CDR3 DNA sequence: TGTGCCAGCACTTTTCGGCAGGGGGCGTCCTACGAGCAGTACTTC. Translated, it gives CASTFRQGASYEQYF.

The chain joins TRBV29-1 to TRBJ2-2; D might be TRBD2 (6 bases). V was cut by 6 bases and J by 6 bases, with 17 bases left in between. In germline, CDR1 is SQVTM, CDR2 ANQGSEA. The CDR3 contains 14 residues. The CDR3 loop reads CSVKGRTVAGELFF. As DNA, the CDR3 is TGCAGCGTGAAGGGGAGGACGGTTGCCGGGGAGCTGTTTTTT.